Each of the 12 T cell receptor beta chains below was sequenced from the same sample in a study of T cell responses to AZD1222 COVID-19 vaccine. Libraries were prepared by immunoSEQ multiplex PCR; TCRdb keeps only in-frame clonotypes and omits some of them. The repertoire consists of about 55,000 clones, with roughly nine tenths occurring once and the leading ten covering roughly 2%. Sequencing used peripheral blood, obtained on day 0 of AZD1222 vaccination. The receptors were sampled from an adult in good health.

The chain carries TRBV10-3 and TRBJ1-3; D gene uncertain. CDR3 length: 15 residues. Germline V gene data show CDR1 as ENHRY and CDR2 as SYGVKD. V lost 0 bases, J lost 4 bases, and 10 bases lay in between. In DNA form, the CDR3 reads TGTGCCATCAGTGAGTCAACGGGGATGGGAAACACCATATATTTT. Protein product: CAISESTGMGNTIYF.

The CDR3 sequence: CASSPRGAVHNEQFF. The CDR3 DNA reads TGTGCCAGCAGCCCTCGGGGGGCGGTGCATAATGAGCAGTTCTTC. The V and J genes are TRBV3-1 (or the pseudogene TRBV3-2) and TRBJ2-1; D perhaps matches TRBD2 (7 bases). This CDR3 contains 15 residues. Trimming removed 4 bases from V and 7 bases from J, with 17 bases in between. Germline V CDR1 and CDR2: LGHDT, YNNKEL (reference sequence).

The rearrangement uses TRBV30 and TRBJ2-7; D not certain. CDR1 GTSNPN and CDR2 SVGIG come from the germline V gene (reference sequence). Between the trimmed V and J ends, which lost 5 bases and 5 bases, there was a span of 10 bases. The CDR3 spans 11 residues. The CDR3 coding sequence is TGTGCCTGGGGACCGCCGAACGAGCAGTACTTC. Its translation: CAWGPPNEQYF.

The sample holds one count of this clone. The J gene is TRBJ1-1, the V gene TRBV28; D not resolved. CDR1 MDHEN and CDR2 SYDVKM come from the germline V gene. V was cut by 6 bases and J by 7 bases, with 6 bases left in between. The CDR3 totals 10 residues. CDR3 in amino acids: CASRDGEAFF. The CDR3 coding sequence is TGTGCCAGCAGGGACGGTGAAGCTTTCTTT.

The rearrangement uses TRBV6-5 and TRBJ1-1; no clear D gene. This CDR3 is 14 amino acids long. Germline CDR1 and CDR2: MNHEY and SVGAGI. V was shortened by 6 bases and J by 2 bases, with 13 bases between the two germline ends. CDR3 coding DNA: TGTGCCAGCAGACCCCCATGGGGTAACACTGAAGCTTTCTTT. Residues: CASRPPWGNTEAFF.

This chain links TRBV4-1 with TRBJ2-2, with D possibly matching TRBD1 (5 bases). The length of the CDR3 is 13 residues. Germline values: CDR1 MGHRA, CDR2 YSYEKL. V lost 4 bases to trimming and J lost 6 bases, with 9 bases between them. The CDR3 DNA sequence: TGCGCCAGCAGCCGCGACAGTGCCGGGGAGCTGTTTTTT. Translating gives CASSRDSAGELFF.

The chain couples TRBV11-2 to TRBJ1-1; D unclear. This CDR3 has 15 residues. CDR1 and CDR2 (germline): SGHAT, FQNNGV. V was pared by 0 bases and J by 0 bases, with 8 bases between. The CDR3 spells CASSLDPSLNTEAFF. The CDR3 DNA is TGTGCCAGCAGCTTAGACCCCAGTCTGAACACTGAAGCTTTCTTT.

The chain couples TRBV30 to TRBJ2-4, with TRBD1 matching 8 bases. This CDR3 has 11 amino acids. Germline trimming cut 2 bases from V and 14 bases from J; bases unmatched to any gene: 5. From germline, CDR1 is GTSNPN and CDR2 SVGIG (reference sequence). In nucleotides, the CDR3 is TGTGCCTGGAGTCGAGGGACAGGAGAGTACTTC. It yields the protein CAWSRGTGEYF.

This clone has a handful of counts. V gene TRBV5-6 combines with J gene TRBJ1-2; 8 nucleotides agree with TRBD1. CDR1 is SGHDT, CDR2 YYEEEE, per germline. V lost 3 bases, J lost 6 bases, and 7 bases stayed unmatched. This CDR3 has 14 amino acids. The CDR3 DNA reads TGTGCCAGCAGCTCGTCCGGACAGGGCCATGGCTACACCTTC. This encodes CASSSSGQGHGYTF. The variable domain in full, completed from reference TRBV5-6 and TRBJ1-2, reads DAGVTQSPTHLIKTRGQQVTLRCSPKSGHDTVSWYQQALGQGPQFIFQYYEEEERQRGNFPDRFSGHQFPNYSSELNVNALLLGDSALYLCASSSSGQGHGYTFGSGTRLTVV.

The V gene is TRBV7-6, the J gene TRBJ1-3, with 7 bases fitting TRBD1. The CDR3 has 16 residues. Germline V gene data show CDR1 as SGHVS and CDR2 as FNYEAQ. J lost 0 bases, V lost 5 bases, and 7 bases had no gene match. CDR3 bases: TGTGCCAGCAGCCCTCAGGGGGAGCTCTCTGGAAACACCATATATTTT. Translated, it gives CASSPQGELSGNTIYF.

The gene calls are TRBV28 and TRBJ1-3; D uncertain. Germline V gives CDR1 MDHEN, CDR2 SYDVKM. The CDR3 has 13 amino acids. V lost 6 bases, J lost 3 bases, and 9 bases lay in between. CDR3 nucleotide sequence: TGTGCCAGCAGCCTGTTAGTTGGAAACACCATATATTTT. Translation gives CASSLLVGNTIYF.

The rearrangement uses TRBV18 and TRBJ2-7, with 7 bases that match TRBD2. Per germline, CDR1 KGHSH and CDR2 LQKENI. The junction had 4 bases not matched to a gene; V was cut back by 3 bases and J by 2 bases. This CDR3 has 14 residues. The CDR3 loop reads CASSPGRSTYEQYF. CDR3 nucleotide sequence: TGTGCCAGCTCACCCGGGAGGTCTACCTACGAGCAGTACTTC.